Listed here are 25 T cell receptor beta chains from one sample, sequenced in a study of CD4 T cells in relation to SARS-CoV-2 and coronaviruses. Data came from immunoSEQ multiplex PCR; TCRdb stores just in-frame clones and leaves some out. The table lists tens of thousands of clones, approximately 72% of them singletons. These TCRs' antigens remain unknown. Unexposed donor CD4+ T cells date from about 2011-2018, before the COVID-19 pandemic. The cells were cultured for about ten days before CD4+ T cells were isolated. Sequencing was done on a sample of CD4+ T cells from PBMCs, cultured in vitro. The receptors were sampled from a human donor in good health.

J is TRBJ1-1 and V is TRBV28; D possibly corresponds to TRBD1 (5 bases). This CDR3 comprises 11 residues. V lost 4 bases and J lost 11, with 11 bases in between. CDR1 and CDR2 from the germline V gene are MDHEN and SYDVKM. CDR3 loop: CASSSPGRAFF. The CDR3 coding sequence is TGTGCCAGCAGTTCACCAGGGAGGGCTTTCTTT. The whole variable domain, remainder taken from reference TRBV28 and TRBJ1-1, is DVKVTQSSRYLVKRTGEKVFLECVQDMDHENMFWYRQDPGLGLRLIYFSYDVKMKEKGDIPEGYSVSREKKERFSLILESASTNQTSMYLCASSSPGRAFFGQGTRLTVV.

The chain uses TRBV5-6 and TRBJ2-1; D call uncertain. Germline V gives CDR1 SGHDT, CDR2 YYEEEE. The germline V and J ends were trimmed by 4 bases and 2 bases, with 13 bases remaining between them. This CDR3 has 15 amino acids. This chain's CDR3 is CASSPDYQAYNEQFF. CDR3 sequence (DNA): TGTGCCAGCAGCCCCGATTATCAGGCCTACAATGAGCAGTTCTTC.

This sequence joins TRBV2 and TRBJ1-5; no firm D call. V lost 6 bases to trimming and J lost 2 bases, with 17 bases between them. Germline V gives CDR1 SNHLY, CDR2 FYNNEI. This CDR3 comprises 16 residues. The chain's CDR3 is CASRPRASVGNQPQHF. The CDR3 DNA reads TGTGCCAGCAGGCCTCGGGCCTCCGTAGGCAATCAGCCCCAGCATTTT.

This clone was detected a few times. The J gene is TRBJ2-7, the V gene TRBV12-5; TRBD1 matches at 9 bases. The V segment lost 0 bases and the J segment 5 bases; nucleotides outside the gene matches: 5. This CDR3 contains 15 residues. Germline CDR1 reads LGHNT; CDR2 reads FRNRAP. Here the CDR3 reads CASGLVLGTGNEQYF. The CDR3 region has the DNA TGTGCTAGTGGTTTGGTACTAGGGACAGGGAACGAGCAGTACTTC.

The V call is TRBV6-5, the J call TRBJ2-2, with D uncertain. The V gene's germline CDR1 is MNHEY and CDR2 SVGAGI. The CDR3 spans 12 residues. The V end lost 0 bases, the J end lost 7 bases, and 3 bases lay between the germline ends. Here the CDR3 reads CASSYSRGELFF. CDR3 coding DNA: TGTGCCAGCAGTTACTCACGCGGGGAGCTGTTTTTT.

This chain connects TRBV24-1 to TRBJ2-1; possibly TRBD1 or TRBD2 for D (5 bases each). Germline V lookup: CDR1 KGHDR, CDR2 SFDVKD. CDR3 length: 15 residues. Trimming removed 5 bases at V and 5 bases at J, with 15 bases between. CDR3 region: CATSGRGDVNNEQFF. In nucleotides, the CDR3 is TGTGCCACCAGTGGGCGAGGGGACGTTAACAATGAGCAGTTCTTC.

The chain uses TRBV5-1 and TRBJ2-7; D gene ambiguous. The V gene's germline CDR1 is SGHRS and CDR2 YFSETQ. V was cut by 2 bases and J by 0 bases, with 9 bases left in between. This CDR3 is 14 amino acids long. In nucleotides, the CDR3 is TGCGCCAGCAGCTTAACGGTTAGCTCCTACGAGCAGTACTTC. Its translation: CASSLTVSSYEQYF.

The chain carries TRBV2 and TRBJ2-7; 9 nucleotides align to TRBD1. The germline gives CDR1 SNHLY, CDR2 FYNNEI. J lost 7 bases, V lost 7 bases, and 11 bases had no gene match. This CDR3 has 14 residues. The CDR3 bases are TGTGCCAGCACTGGAACAGGGGGCGCGGGGGAGCAGTACTTC. Translation gives CASTGTGGAGEQYF.

This rearrangement joins TRBV2 to TRBJ2-5; 9 nucleotides align to TRBD2. V trimming: 8 bases; J trimming: 1 base; junction bases outside the gene matches: 17. Germline-derived CDR1 and CDR2 are SNHLY and FYNNEI. The CDR3 spans 18 residues. CDR3 in amino acids: CASSRGLAGYTIQETQYF. The CDR3 bases are TGTGCCAGCTCCCGAGGCCTAGCGGGGTACACGATCCAAGAGACCCAGTACTTC. Full variable domain (missing parts from reference TRBV2 and TRBJ2-5): EPEVTQTPSHQVTQMGQEVILRCVPISNHLYFYWYRQILGQKVEFLVSFYNNEISEKSEIFDDQFSVERPDGSNFTLKIRSTKLEDSAMYFCASSRGLAGYTIQETQYFGPGTRLLVL.

This clone was recorded a few times. V usage is TRBV28 and J usage is TRBJ1-5; D is undetermined. V lost 6 bases and J lost 4, with 13 bases in between. There are 14 residues in the CDR3. Germline values: CDR1 MDHEN, CDR2 SYDVKM. CDR3 sequence (DNA): TGTGCCAGCAGCTCTCCTTCTTCAAATCAGCCCCAGCATTTT. Translating gives CASSSPSSNQPQHF.

This chain links TRBV5-1 with TRBJ2-1; 9 bases fit TRBD2. Germline V lookup: CDR1 SGHRS, CDR2 YFSETQ. V shed 3 bases and J 3 bases; nucleotides not matched to a gene: 4. CDR3 length: 15 residues. The CDR3 bases are TGCGCCAGCAGCTGGGGACTAGCTGTCTACAATGAGCAGTTCTTC. Translated, it gives CASSWGLAVYNEQFF.

The rearrangement joins TRBV28 to TRBJ1-2, with a possible D match to TRBD1 (6 bases). Trimming left V 6 bases short and J 5 bases short, with 19 bases between. The CDR3 covers 15 residues. CDR1 is MDHEN and CDR2 is SYDVKM in the germline V gene. The CDR3 loop reads CASRRPTGASYGYTF. Written as DNA, the CDR3 is TGTGCCAGCAGGAGGCCAACGGGGGCCTCGTATGGCTACACCTTC.

This chain links TRBV24-1 with TRBJ1-5; TRBD1 is a possible D gene (6 bases). The V end was cut by 4 bases, the J end by 5 bases, with 8 bases between. The germline CDR1 and CDR2 sequences are KGHDR and SFDVKD. This CDR3 is built from 13 residues. The CDR3, as DNA: TGTGCCACCAGTGACAGGGGTGATCAGCCCCAGCATTTT. This gives the protein CATSDRGDQPQHF.

In DNA form, the CDR3 reads TGTGCCAGCAGCTTGGACAGTTCTAATGAAAAACTGTTTTTT. Protein product: CASSLDSSNEKLFF. J is TRBJ1-4 and V is TRBV5-4; D is unclear. This CDR3 has 14 residues. The germline gives CDR1 SGHNT, CDR2 YYREEE (reference sequence). The germline V and J ends were trimmed by 0 bases and 3 bases, with 6 bases remaining between them.

This clone was seen a handful of times. As DNA, the CDR3 is TGTGCCAGCAGTGCGGGAGGGCCCACAGATACGCAGTATTTT. Translation gives CASSAGGPTDTQYF. The chain is built from TRBV6-4 and TRBJ2-3; 8 nucleotides agree with TRBD2. Germline V gene lookup returns CDR1 MRHNA and CDR2 SNTAGT. V shed 4 bases, J shed 2 bases, and the junction held 2 bases outside the gene matches. The CDR3 is 14 residues long.

The chain employs TRBV6-5 and TRBJ1-1; maybe TRBD1 (6 bases). CDR3 length equals 15 residues. The V end lost 5 bases, the J end lost 1 base, and 14 bases lay between the germline ends. CDR1 is MNHEY, CDR2 SVGAGI, per germline. The DNA for the CDR3 is TGTGCCAGCAGTACCCTCTCGACAGGGAACACTGAAGCTTTCTTT. As protein: CASSTLSTGNTEAFF.

This clone was observed a few times. The gene calls are TRBV7-8 and TRBJ2-2, with D tentatively TRBD2 (5 bases). Trimming cost V 1 base and J 7 bases, with 10 bases left between them. CDR3 length: 14 residues. CDR1 is SGHVS and CDR2 is FQNEAQ in the germline V gene. The CDR3 reads CASSLGSGFGELFF. The CDR3, as DNA: TGTGCCAGCAGCTTAGGGTCGGGGTTCGGGGAGCTGTTTTTT.

This chain uses TRBV19 with TRBJ1-2, with TRBD1 matching over 11 bases. Germline V gene data show CDR1 as LNHDA and CDR2 as SQIVND (reference sequence). Trimming at V came to 7 bases and at J to 4 bases, leaving 5 bases not matched to a gene. The CDR3 runs to 14 residues. The CDR3 loop reads CASTIGTGGYGYTF. CDR3 in DNA: TGTGCCAGTACCATAGGGACAGGGGGCTATGGCTACACCTTC.

The chain is built from TRBV30 and TRBJ2-7; D is perhaps TRBD2 (6 bases). Germline V lookup: CDR1 GTSNPN, CDR2 SVGIG (reference sequence). The CDR3 sequence is 13 residues long. Between the trimmed V and J ends, which lost 0 bases and 2 bases, there was a span of 8 bases. The CDR3 DNA sequence: TGTGCCTGGAGTGTACGGGGGACCTACGAGCAGTACTTC. This translates into CAWSVRGTYEQYF.

The chain joins TRBV6-1 to TRBJ1-5, with D uncertain. Germline V lookup: CDR1 MNHNS, CDR2 SASEGT. V was shortened by 3 bases and J by 7 bases, with 16 bases between the two germline ends. The CDR3 totals 15 residues. The CDR3 reads CASSDGLLRGQPQHF. In DNA, the CDR3 is TGTGCCAGCAGTGATGGACTATTACGGGGACAGCCCCAGCATTTT.

The chain is built from TRBV2 and TRBJ2-2; D perhaps matches TRBD2 (6 bases). V lost 7 bases and J 5 bases, leaving 17 bases between the germline ends. Per germline, CDR1 SNHLY and CDR2 FYNNEI. The CDR3 has 15 residues. The CDR3 DNA reads as TGTGCCAGCAATGGTGGCGGGATATTGACCGGGGAGCTGTTTTTT. Translated: CASNGGGILTGELFF.

This clone showed up just a few times. V gene TRBV7-3 combines with J gene TRBJ2-1; unclear D gene. V dropped 3 bases and J dropped 2 bases, with 14 bases sitting between them. This CDR3 comprises 16 residues. Germline V CDR1 and CDR2: SGHTA, FQGTGA. For the CDR3, the DNA is TGTGCCAGCAGCTTTTCTCCCCAGAGCCCCTACAATGAGCAGTTCTTC. Protein: CASSFSPQSPYNEQFF.

The rearrangement uses TRBV10-3 and TRBJ2-7, with 7 bases identical to TRBD1. Losses at the gene ends were 4 bases for V and 6 bases for J; bases not matched to a gene: 6. The CDR3 is made up of 13 amino acids. Germline loops: CDR1 ENHRY, CDR2 SYGVKD. CDR3: CAISGTGAAEQYF. CDR3 nucleotides: TGTGCCATCAGTGGGACAGGCGCCGCCGAGCAGTACTTC.

J is TRBJ2-7 and V is TRBV6-5; no clear D. V was cut by 5 bases and J by 2 bases, with 16 bases left in between. The germline CDR1 and CDR2 sequences are MNHEY and SVGAGI. The CDR3 has 15 residues. DNA for the CDR3: TGTGCCAGCAGTCCCACGGAGTTACCACCCTACGAGCAGTACTTC. Translation: CASSPTELPPYEQYF.

This sequence joins TRBV7-2 and TRBJ2-5; 10 nucleotides line up with TRBD2. With 0 bases clipped from V and 3 bases from J, the junction kept 4 bases outside the gene matches. The CDR3 loop spans 16 amino acids. The germline V gene has CDR1 SGHTA and CDR2 FQGNSA. The CDR3 DNA reads as TGTGCCAGCAGCTTAGCTGCCGGACTAGCGGAAGAGACCCAGTACTTC. Protein: CASSLAAGLAEETQYF. Based on the CDR3 plus reference TRBV7-2 and TRBJ2-5, the full variable domain is GAGVSQSPSNKVTEKGKDVELRCDPISGHTALYWYRQSLGQGLEFLIYFQGNSAPDKSGLPSDRFSAERTGGSVSTLTIQRTQQEDSAVYLCASSLAAGLAEETQYFGPGTRLLVL.